This paragraph reports one T cell receptor beta chain. CDR1 SEHNR and CDR2 FQNEAQ come from the germline V gene (reference sequence). This CDR3 contains 14 residues. Trimming shortened V by 2 bases and J by 2 bases, and 8 bases separated the two germline ends. This entry is derived from a study of Ad26.COV2.S vaccination and SARS-CoV-2 variants. Generated by immunoSEQ multiplex PCR, the TCRdb table keeps only in-frame clones and is missing some. The sample shows 300,000 to 400,000 clones, roughly 90% of them seen only once. The sample's treatment: around 19 received Ad26.COV2.S at low or high dose, single or two shots; about five received placebo; per-sample allocation not given. Sampling occurred on day 63 after the first vaccine or placebo injection.

The clonotype comes from a person between 18 and 65 years old who received the Ad26.COV2.S COVID-19 vaccine or a placebo. This chain links TRBV7-9 with TRBJ2-3, with D possibly being TRBD1 (5 bases). Sequenced here: peripheral blood, sampled in a trial of Ad26.COV2.S vaccine versus placebo. Written as DNA, the CDR3 is TGTGCCAGCAGCTTATTAGGGGTCACAGATACGCAGTATTTT. It encodes CASSLLGVTDTQYF.